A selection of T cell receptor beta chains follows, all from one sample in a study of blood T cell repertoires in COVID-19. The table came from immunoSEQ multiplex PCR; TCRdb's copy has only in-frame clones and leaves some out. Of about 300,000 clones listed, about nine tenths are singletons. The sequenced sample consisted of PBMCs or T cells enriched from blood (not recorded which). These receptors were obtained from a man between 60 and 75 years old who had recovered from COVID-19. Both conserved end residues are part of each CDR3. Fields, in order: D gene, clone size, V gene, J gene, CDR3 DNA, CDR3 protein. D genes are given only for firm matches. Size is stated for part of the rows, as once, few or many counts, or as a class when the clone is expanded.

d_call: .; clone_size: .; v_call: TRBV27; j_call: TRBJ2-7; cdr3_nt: TGTGCCAGCAGTTCTCCCGGGCAGGGGAGCTACGAGCAGTACTTC; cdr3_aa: CASSSPGQGSYEQYF
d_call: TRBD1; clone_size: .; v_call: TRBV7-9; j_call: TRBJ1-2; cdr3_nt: TGTGCCAGCAGCTTAGATACGACAGGGTGGGTCTATGGCTACACCTTC; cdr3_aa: CASSLDTTGWVYGYTF
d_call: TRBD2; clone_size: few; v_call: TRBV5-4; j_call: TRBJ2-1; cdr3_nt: TGTGCCAGCAGCCGAGCCGCGGGGGACTACAATGAGCAGTTCTTC; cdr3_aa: CASSRAAGDYNEQFF
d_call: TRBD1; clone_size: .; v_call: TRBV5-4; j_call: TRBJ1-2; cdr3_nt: TGTGCCAGCAGCCAGGGGACAGGGGGAGGGGATGGCTACACCTTC; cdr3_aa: CASSQGTGGGDGYTF
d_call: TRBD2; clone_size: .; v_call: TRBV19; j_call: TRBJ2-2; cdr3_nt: TGTGCCAGTAGTGGGACTAGCGGGAGGCCGGTCACCGGGGAGCTGTTTTTT; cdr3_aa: CASSGTSGRPVTGELFF
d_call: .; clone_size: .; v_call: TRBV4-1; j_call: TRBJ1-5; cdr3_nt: TGCGCCAGCAGCCAAGGGTTCGGGGTCAATCAGCCCCAGCATTTT; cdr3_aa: CASSQGFGVNQPQHF
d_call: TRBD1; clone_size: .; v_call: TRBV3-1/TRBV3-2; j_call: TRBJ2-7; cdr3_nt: TGTGCCAGCAGCCACCGTCCCGGGACAGGGATAAGCAATTACGAGCAGTACTTC; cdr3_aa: CASSHRPGTGISNYEQYF
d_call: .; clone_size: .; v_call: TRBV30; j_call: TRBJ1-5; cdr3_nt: TGTGCCTGGAGCGTATACACAACAGGTCCCAATCAGCCCCAGCATTTT; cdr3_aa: CAWSVYTTGPNQPQHF
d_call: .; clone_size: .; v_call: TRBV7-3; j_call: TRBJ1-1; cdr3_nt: TGTGCCAGCAGCTCCACGGCAGGGTGGCGGAACACTGAAGCTTTCTTT; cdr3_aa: CASSSTAGWRNTEAFF
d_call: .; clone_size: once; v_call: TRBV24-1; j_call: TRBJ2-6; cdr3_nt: TGTGCCACCAGTGACCGACAGGTCGGGGGGTCTGGGGCCAACGTCCTGACTTTC; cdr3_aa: CATSDRQVGGSGANVLTF
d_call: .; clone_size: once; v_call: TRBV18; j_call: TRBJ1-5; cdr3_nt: TGTGCCAGCTCACCAGTCGGACAGTCTCGCGCGAATCAGCCCCAGCATTTT; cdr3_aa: CASSPVGQSRANQPQHF
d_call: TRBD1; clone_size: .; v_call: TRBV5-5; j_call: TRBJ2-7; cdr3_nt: TGTGCCAGCAGCCTCAGGATCGGACAGGGAACCTACGAGCAGTACTTC; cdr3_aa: CASSLRIGQGTYEQYF
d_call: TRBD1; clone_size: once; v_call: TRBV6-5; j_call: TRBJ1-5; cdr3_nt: TGTGCCAGCAGTTACTCGGGAACAGGGGAGTATCCCCAGCATTTT; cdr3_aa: CASSYSGTGEYPQHF
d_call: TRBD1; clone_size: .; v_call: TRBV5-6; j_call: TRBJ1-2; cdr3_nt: TGTGCCAGCAGCTGGCCGGGACAGGGGGCGCGGGGCTACACCTTC; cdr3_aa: CASSWPGQGARGYTF
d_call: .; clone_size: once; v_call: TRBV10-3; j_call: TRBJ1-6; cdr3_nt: TGTGCCATCAGTAGGGACACTCTAGGGTCACCCCTCCACTTT; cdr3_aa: CAISRDTLGSPLHF
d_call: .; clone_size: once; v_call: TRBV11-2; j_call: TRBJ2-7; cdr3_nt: TGTGCCAGCACCATAACCCGGGGGAGCACCTACGAGCAGTACTTC; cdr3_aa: CASTITRGSTYEQYF
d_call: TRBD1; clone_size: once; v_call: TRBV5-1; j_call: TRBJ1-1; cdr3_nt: TGCGCCAGCAGTTCCATAACAGGGGGGACTGAAGCTTTCTTT; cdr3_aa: CASSSITGGTEAFF
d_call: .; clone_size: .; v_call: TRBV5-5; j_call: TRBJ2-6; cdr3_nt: TGTGCCAGCAGCTTGATTAATCTGAGAGCTGGGGCCAACGTCCTGACTTTC; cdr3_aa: CASSLINLRAGANVLTF
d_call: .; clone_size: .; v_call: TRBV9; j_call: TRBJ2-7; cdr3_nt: TGTGCCAGCAGCGCCTCCGGGGGAGCTTTCTACGAGCAGTACTTC; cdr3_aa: CASSASGGAFYEQYF
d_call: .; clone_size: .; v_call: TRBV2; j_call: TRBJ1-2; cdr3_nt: .; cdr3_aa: CASILDRGANYGYTF
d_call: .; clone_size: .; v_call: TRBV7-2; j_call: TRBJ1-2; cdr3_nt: TGTGCCAGCAGCCCACAGGGAGTCTATGGCTACACCTTC; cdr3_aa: CASSPQGVYGYTF
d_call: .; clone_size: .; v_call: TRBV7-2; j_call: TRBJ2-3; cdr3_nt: TGTGCCAGCAGCCCTAGCGCCCTTTCTCGAACGCAGTATTTT; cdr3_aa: CASSPSALSRTQYF
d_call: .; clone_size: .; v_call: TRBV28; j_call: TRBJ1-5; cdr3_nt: TGTGCCAGCAGTTCGGACACCCTTAGCAATCAGCCCCAGCATTTT; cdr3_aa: CASSSDTLSNQPQHF
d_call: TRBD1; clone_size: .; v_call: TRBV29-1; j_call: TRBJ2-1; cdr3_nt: TGCAGCGCCAGGACAGGGGGCGATTACAATGAGCAGTTCTTC; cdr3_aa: CSARTGGDYNEQFF
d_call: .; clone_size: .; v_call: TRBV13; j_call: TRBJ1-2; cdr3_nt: TGTGCCAGCAGCTTGGCGGCCCGGGACTCCCCGTCAGCTAACTATGGCTACACCTTC; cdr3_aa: CASSLAARDSPSANYGYTF
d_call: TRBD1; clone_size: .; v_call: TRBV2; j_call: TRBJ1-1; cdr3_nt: TGTGCCAGCAGTGAGGGGGGCAGGGGGGACACTGAAGCTTTCTTT; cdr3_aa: CASSEGGRGDTEAFF
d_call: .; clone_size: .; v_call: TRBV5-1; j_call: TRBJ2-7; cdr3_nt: TGCGCCAGCACGGTGAGCGGGAGTCGCCCAGGGGGGAACGAGCAGTACTTC; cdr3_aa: CASTVSGSRPGGNEQYF
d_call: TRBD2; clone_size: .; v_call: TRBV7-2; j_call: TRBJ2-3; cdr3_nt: TGTGCCAGCAGCTTAGTGACTAGCGGGAGGCAAGATACGCAGTATTTT; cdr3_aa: CASSLVTSGRQDTQYF
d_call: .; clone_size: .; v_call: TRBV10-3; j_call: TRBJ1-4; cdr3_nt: TGTGCCATCAGCTCAGGGATAGGACGAGAAAAACTGTTTTTT; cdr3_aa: CAISSGIGREKLFF
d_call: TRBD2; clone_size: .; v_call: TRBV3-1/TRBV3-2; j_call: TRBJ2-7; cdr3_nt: TGTGCCAGCAGCCCATCAAACGCGGGAGGCAGCGAGCAGTACTTC; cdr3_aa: CASSPSNAGGSEQYF
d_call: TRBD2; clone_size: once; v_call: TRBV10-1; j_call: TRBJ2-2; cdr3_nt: TGCGCCAGCAGTGTAGCGGGAGCCACAGGGAACACCGGGGAGCTGTTTTTT; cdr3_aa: CASSVAGATGNTGELFF
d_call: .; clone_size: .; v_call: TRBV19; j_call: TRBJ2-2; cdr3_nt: TGTGCCAGTATGGATGCGCGGGGGAACACCGGGGAGCTGTTTTTT; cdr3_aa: CASMDARGNTGELFF
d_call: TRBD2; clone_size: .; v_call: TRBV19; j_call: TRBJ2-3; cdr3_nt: TGTGCCAGTAGTATAGATGGAGGGACTAGCGGGATCACAGATACGCAGTATTTT; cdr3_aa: CASSIDGGTSGITDTQYF
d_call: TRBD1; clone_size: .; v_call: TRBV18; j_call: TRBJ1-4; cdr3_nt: TGTGCCAGCTCAAGAGGGACAGGTTCTACTAATGAAAAACTGTTTTTT; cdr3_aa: CASSRGTGSTNEKLFF
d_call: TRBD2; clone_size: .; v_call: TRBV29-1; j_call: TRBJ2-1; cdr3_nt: TGCAGCGGTACCGGGACTAGCATCGATGAGCAGTTCTTC; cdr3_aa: CSGTGTSIDEQFF
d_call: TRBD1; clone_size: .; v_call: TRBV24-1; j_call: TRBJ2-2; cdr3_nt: TGTGCCACCAGTGTGGCGGGGACAGGGATGAACACCGGGGAGCTGTTTTTT; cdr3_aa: CATSVAGTGMNTGELFF
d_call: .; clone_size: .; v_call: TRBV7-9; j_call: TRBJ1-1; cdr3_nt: TGTGCCAGCAGCCCCTCGACAACCACTGAAGCTTTCTTT; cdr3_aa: CASSPSTTTEAFF
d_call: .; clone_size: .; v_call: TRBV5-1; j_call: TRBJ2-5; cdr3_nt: TGCGCCAGCAGCCCAGAGGGCAGGGGGGCTTCAGAGACCCAGTACTTC; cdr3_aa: CASSPEGRGASETQYF
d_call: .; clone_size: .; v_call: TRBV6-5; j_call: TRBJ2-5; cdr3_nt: TGTGCCAGCAGTTACAGCACCGGGACTGGAGAGACCCAGTACTTC; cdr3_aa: CASSYSTGTGETQYF
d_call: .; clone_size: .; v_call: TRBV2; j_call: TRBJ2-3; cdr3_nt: TGTGCCAGCAGTGACAGGCGGGGTGGGGCCGATACGCAGTATTTT; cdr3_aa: CASSDRRGGADTQYF
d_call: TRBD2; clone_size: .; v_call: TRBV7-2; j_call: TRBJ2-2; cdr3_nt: TGTGCCAGCAGTTCTAGCGGGAGAGGCACCGGGGAGCTGTTTTTT; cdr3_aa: CASSSSGRGTGELFF
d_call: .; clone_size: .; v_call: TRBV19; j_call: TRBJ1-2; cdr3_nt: TGTGCCAGTAGGCGGGAGGGCAGTTTAAAGAAGGGCTACACCTTC; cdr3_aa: CASRREGSLKKGYTF
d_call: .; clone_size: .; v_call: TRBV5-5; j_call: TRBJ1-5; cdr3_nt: TGTGCCAGCAGCTTGGCTTTCAATCAGCCCCAGCATTTT; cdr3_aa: CASSLAFNQPQHF
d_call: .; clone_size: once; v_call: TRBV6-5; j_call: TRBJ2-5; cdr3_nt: TGTGCCAGCAGTCACCTTGCGGAGTTCCAAGAGACCCAGTACTTC; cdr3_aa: CASSHLAEFQETQYF
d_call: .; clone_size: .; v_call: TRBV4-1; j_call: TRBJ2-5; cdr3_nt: TGCGCCAGCAGCCAATACCTGAGGGACCAAGAGACCCAGTACTTC; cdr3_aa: CASSQYLRDQETQYF
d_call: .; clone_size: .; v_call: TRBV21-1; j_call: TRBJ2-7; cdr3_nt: TGTGCCAGCAGCTATTGGCCCAGTACCTACGAGCAGTACTTC; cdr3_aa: CASSYWPSTYEQYF
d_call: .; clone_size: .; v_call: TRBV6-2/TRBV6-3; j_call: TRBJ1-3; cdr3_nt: TGTGCCAGCAGTTACTCGGAGTGGTCTGGAAACACCATATATTTT; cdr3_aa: CASSYSEWSGNTIYF
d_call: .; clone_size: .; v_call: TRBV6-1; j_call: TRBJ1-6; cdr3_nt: TGTGCCAGCAGTGAAGTAGACATCCGCAGCTCCTATAATTCACCCCTCCACTTT; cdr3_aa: CASSEVDIRSSYNSPLHF
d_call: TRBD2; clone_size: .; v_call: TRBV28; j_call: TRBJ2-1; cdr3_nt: TGTGCCAGCAGTTTACAGACTAGCGGGGGATACAATGAGCAGTTCTTC; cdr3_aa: CASSLQTSGGYNEQFF
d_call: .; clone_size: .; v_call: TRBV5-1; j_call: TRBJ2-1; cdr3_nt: TGCGCCAGCAGCCCCTATGGGAGCGAGGGTGAGCAGTTCTTC; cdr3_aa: CASSPYGSEGEQFF
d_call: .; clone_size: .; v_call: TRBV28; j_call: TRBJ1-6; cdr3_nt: TGTGCCAGCAGACTCACGGGGTCGAAGGGCCGAAATTCACCCCTCCACTTT; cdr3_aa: CASRLTGSKGRNSPLHF
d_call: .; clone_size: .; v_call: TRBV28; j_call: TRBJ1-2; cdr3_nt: TGTGCCAGCACCCATTACGAGGGCCACTATGGCTACACCTTC; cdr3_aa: CASTHYEGHYGYTF
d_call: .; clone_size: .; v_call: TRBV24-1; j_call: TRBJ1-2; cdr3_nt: TGTGCCATCGCAGGGGCTCCTAACTATGGCTACACCTTC; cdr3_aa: CAIAGAPNYGYTF
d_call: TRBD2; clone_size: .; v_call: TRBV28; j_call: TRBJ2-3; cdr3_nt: TGTGCCAGCATGGTAGCGGGAGGGCTTTATGGCACAGATACGCAGTATTTT; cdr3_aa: CASMVAGGLYGTDTQYF
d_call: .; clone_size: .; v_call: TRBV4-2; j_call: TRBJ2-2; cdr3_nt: TGTGCCAGCAGCCAGGACCCCGCAGGGCGCCGGGAGCTGTTTTTT; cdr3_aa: CASSQDPAGRRELFF
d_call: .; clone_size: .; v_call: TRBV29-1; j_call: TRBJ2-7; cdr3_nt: TGCAGCGCCCGTGTCCGGGGGACGAGCTCCTACGAGCAGTACTTC; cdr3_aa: CSARVRGTSSYEQYF
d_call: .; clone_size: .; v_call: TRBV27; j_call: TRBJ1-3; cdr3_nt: TGTGCCAGCAGTTTATCGGGGAGCTCTGGAAACACCATATATTTT; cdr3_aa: CASSLSGSSGNTIYF
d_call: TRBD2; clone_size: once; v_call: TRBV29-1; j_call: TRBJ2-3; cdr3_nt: TGCAGCGTTGTTGGACTAGCGGACGCTGATACGCAGTATTTT; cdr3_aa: CSVVGLADADTQYF
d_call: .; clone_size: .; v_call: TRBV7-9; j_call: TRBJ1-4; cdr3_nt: TGTGCCAGCAGCTTAGGACAGTGGGAAAAACTGTTTTTT; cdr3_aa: CASSLGQWEKLFF